Below are 14 T cell receptor beta chains sequenced from a single sample in a study of shared clonotypes between healthy human individuals. TCRdb's copy holds only in-frame clones and misses some; the assay was immunoSEQ multiplex PCR. This table has some 2.1 million clones, about 95% appearing once. CD45RO-negative CD8 cells positively selected for CCR7 made up the naive population, which excluded terminally differentiated effector memory CD45RA+ cells. Sequences were obtained from naive CD8+ T cells sorted from blood. The receptors were gathered from a man younger than 35 in good health.

The table lists this clone with a count of one. The sample holds other DNA sequences that translate to the same CDR3. This chain connects TRBV9 to TRBJ2-7; 7 positions agree with TRBD1. Germline-derived CDR1 and CDR2 are SGDLS and YYNGEE. This CDR3 region has 13 residues. Trimming at V came to 2 bases and at J to 2 bases, leaving 1 base not matched to a gene. CDR3 region: CASSVGTAYEQYF. CDR3 DNA sequence: TGTGCCAGCAGCGTGGGGACAGCCTACGAGCAGTACTTC.

The chain combines TRBV7-9 with TRBJ2-5; either TRBD1 or TRBD2 may fit D (5 bases each). CDR1 is SEHNR, CDR2 FQNEAQ, per germline (reference sequence). V was clipped by 5 bases and J by 5 bases, with 15 bases between them. The CDR3 extends over 14 amino acids. The CDR3 protein is CASSGEWGFETQYF. CDR3 coding DNA: TGTGCCAGCAGCGGTGAATGGGGGTTCGAGACCCAGTACTTC.

V and J are TRBV6-6 and TRBJ2-7; D possibly matches TRBD1 or TRBD2 (6 bases each). Germline values: CDR1 MNHNY, CDR2 SVGAGI (reference sequence). This CDR3 has 16 residues. Trimming left V 10 bases short and J 2 bases short, with 24 bases between. The CDR3 DNA is TGTGCCACTACCCTAGAAGGTCCCGGGGGCCCCTACGAGCAGTACTTC. This encodes CATTLEGPGGPYEQYF.

The CDR3, as DNA: TGTGCCAGCAGCCACCCGGGACTAGGGGGAGAGACCCAGTACTTC. Translated: CASSHPGLGGETQYF. V and J are TRBV6-5 and TRBJ2-5; 8 nucleotides line up with TRBD2. V was clipped by 6 bases and J by 4 bases; unmatched bases: 10. The length of the CDR3 is 15 residues. The germline V gene encodes CDR1 MNHEY and CDR2 SVGAGI.

The chain combines TRBV4-3 with TRBJ1-4; 8 bases fit TRBD1. The CDR3 covers 16 residues. The germline V gene encodes CDR1 LGHNA and CDR2 YSLEER. V lost 6 bases, J lost 7 bases, and 13 bases stayed unmatched. CDR3 region: CASREGQANPSEKLFF. The DNA for the CDR3 is TGCGCCAGCAGGGAGGGACAGGCGAATCCTAGTGAAAAACTGTTTTTT.

V gene TRBV6-5 combines with J gene TRBJ1-2; D is ambiguous. This CDR3 comprises 13 residues. Looked up from germline, CDR1 is MNHEY and CDR2 is SVGAGI. The ends were cut back, 6 bases at V and 3 bases at J, with 11 bases in the middle. CDR3 in DNA: TGTGCCAGCAGACTCCGGGCCTACTATGGCTACACCTTC. Its translation: CASRLRAYYGYTF.

This clone is a singleton in its sample. The rearrangement joins TRBV5-4 to TRBJ2-1; D is ambiguous. Trimming cost V 4 bases and J 8 bases, with 13 bases left between them. Germline V gene data show CDR1 as SGHNT and CDR2 as YYREEE (reference sequence). The CDR3 runs 13 residues. The CDR3 DNA sequence: TGTGCCAGCAGCGAATTTGACCCGTATGAGCAGTTCTTC. Protein product: CASSEFDPYEQFF.

J is TRBJ2-1 and V is TRBV7-2; weak D call: TRBD1 (6 bases). Germline CDR1 reads SGHTA; CDR2 reads FQGNSA. There are 13 residues in the CDR3. The V and J ends lost 8 bases and 9 bases respectively, with 17 bases between them. CDR3 sequence (DNA): TGTGCCAGCTCACTCCCAGGGGAGTTTGAGCAGTTCTTC. As protein: CASSLPGEFEQFF.

Notes on this clone: A junction boundary mismatches the germline segment, possibly from a read error. The chain is built from TRBV29-1 and TRBJ2-3; 10 nucleotides align to TRBD2. Per the germline V gene, CDR1 is SQVTM and CDR2 is ANQGSEA. This CDR3 spans 15 amino acids. This CDR3 is CSAESGRAWTDTQYF. DNA of the CDR3: TGCAGCGCTGAAAGCGGGAGGGCCTGGACAGATACGCAGTATTTT.

A remark on this clone: This CDR3 is also generated by other DNA sequences in the sample. This rearrangement joins TRBV27 to TRBJ2-7, with D unclear. CDR1 MNHEY and CDR2 SMNVEV come from the germline V gene (reference sequence). The CDR3 contains 11 residues. V was trimmed by 5 bases and J by 6 bases, leaving 8 bases between them. CDR3 bases: TGTGCCAGCAGTCTAGGGTCCGAGCAGTACTTC. This gives the protein CASSLGSEQYF.

This chain connects TRBV5-6 to TRBJ2-7; perhaps TRBD2 as D (6 bases). V gave up 3 bases and J gave up 5 bases, with 18 bases separating them. Germline loops: CDR1 SGHDT, CDR2 YYEEEE. This CDR3 region has 15 residues. CDR3 DNA sequence: TGTGCCAGCAGCTCCGGGAGTTCAGGACTCAACGAGCAGTACTTC. Its translation: CASSSGSSGLNEQYF. Using reference TRBV5-6 and TRBJ2-7 for the parts outside the CDR3, the full variable domain is DAGVTQSPTHLIKTRGQQVTLRCSPKSGHDTVSWYQQALGQGPQFIFQYYEEEERQRGNFPDRFSGHQFPNYSSELNVNALLLGDSALYLCASSSGSSGLNEQYFGPGTRLTVT.

This chain links TRBV19 with TRBJ1-1; TRBD1 matches at 8 bases. J lost 1 base, V lost 0 bases, and 1 base had no gene match. The CDR3 totals 15 residues. Germline CDR1 is LNHDA and CDR2 is SQIVND (reference sequence). The CDR3 reads CASSIDDRGNTEAFF. CDR3 nucleotides: TGTGCCAGTAGTATAGATGACAGGGGGAACACTGAAGCTTTCTTT.

V and J are TRBV28 and TRBJ2-7; D is undetermined. The CDR3 runs to 15 residues. Germline V CDR1 and CDR2: MDHEN, SYDVKM. The V and J ends lost 6 bases and 1 base respectively, with 16 bases between them. CDR3: CASSLGLVGSYEQYF. The CDR3 bases are TGTGCCAGCAGCCTCGGGCTAGTTGGGTCCTACGAGCAGTACTTC.

The chain combines TRBV20-1 with TRBJ1-3; D not certain. Trimming pared 1 base from V and 5 bases from J, leaving 0 bases between. The CDR3 is 10 amino acids. Germline CDR1 DFQATT, CDR2 SNEGSKA (reference sequence). In DNA, the CDR3 is TGCAGTGCTAGAGGAAACACCATATATTTT. It specifies CSARGNTIYF.